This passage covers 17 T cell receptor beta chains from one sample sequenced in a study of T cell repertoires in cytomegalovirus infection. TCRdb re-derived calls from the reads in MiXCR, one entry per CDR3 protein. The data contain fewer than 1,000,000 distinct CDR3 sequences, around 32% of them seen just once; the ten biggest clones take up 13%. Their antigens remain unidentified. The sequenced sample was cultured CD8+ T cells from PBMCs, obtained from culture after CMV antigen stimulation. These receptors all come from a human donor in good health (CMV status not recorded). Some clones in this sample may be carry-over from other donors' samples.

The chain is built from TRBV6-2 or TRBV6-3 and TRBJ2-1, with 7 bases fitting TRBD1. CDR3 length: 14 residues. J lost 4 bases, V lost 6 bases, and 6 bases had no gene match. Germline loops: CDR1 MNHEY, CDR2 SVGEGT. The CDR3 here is CASRPDRAYNEQFF. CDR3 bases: TGTGCCAGCAGACCCGACAGGGCGTACAATGAGCAGTTCTTC.

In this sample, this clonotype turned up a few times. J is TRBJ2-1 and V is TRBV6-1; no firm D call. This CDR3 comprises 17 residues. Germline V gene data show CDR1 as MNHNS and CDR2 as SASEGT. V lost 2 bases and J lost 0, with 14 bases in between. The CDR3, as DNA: TGTGCCAGCAGTGAAAGTATTTTTCCAAGCTCCTACAATGAGCAGTTCTTC. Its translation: CASSESIFPSSYNEQFF.

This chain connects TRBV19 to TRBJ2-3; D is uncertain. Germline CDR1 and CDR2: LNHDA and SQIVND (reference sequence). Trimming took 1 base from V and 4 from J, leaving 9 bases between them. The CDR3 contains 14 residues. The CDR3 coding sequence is TGTGCCAGTAGTATAGGGGCAGGACCAGATACGCAGTATTTT. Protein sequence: CASSIGAGPDTQYF.

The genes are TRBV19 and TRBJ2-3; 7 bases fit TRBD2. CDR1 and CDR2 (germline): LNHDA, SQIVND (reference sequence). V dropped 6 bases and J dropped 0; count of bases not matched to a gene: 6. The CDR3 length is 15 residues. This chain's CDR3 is CASSWGGTSTDTQYF. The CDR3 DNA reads TGTGCCAGTAGCTGGGGGGGGACCAGCACAGATACGCAGTATTTT.

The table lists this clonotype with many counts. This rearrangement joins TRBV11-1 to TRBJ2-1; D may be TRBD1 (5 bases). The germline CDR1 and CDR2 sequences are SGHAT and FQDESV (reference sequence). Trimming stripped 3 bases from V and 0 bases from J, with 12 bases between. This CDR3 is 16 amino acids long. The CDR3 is CASSLAGIYSYNEQFF. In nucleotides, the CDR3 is TGTGCCAGCAGCTTGGCAGGGATATACTCCTACAATGAGCAGTTCTTC.

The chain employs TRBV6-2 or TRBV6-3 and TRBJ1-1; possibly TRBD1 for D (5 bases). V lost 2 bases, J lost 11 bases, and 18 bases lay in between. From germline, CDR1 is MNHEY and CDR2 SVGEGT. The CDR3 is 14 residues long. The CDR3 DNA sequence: TGTGCCAGCAGTTACGTCCTACGGGGCATCGATGCTTTCTTT. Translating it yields CASSYVLRGIDAFF.

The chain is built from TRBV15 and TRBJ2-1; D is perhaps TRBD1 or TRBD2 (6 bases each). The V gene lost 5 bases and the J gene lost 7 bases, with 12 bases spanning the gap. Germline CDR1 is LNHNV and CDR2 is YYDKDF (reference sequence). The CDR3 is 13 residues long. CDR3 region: CATSERRGNEQFF. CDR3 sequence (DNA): TGTGCCACCAGCGAGAGGAGGGGGAATGAGCAGTTCTTC.

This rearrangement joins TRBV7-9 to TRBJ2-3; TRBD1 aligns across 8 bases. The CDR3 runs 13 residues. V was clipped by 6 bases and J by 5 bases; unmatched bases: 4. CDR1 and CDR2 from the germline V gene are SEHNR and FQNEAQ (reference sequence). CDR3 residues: CASRGTGEDTQYF. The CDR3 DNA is TGTGCCAGCAGGGGGACAGGCGAAGATACGCAGTATTTT. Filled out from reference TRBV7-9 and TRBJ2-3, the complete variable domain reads DTGVSQNPRHKITKRGQNVTFRCDPISEHNRLYWYRQTLGQGPEFLTYFQNEAQLEKSRLLSDRFSAERPKGSFSTLEIQRTEQGDSAMYLCASRGTGEDTQYFGPGTRLTVL.

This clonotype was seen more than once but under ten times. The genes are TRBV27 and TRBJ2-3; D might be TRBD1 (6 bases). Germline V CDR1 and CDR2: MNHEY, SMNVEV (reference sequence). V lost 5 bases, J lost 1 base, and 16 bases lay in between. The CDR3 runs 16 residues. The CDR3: CASSPNRALGTDTQYF. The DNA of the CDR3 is TGTGCCAGCAGTCCAAACAGGGCTTTGGGCACAGATACGCAGTATTTT.

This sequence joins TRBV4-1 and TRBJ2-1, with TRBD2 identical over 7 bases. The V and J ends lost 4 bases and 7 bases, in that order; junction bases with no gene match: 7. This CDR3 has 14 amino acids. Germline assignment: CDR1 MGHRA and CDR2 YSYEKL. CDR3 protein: CASSLKGGRNEQFF. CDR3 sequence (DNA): TGCGCCAGCAGCCTCAAGGGAGGGAGGAATGAGCAGTTCTTC.

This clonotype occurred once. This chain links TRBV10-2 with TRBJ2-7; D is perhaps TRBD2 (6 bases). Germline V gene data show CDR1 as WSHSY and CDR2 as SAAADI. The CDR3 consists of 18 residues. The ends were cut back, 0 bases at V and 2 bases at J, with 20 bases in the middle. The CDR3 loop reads CASSESLGLIKFTYEQYF. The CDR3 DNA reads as TGCGCCAGCAGTGAGTCATTGGGACTCATTAAATTCACCTACGAGCAGTACTTC.

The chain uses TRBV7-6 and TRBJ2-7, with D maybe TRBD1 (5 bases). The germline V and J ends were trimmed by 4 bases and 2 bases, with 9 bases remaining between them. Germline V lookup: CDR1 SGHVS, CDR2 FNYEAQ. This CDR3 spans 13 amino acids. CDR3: CASSSQVTYEQYV. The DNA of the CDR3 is TGTGCCAGCAGCTCACAGGTAACCTACGAGCAGTACGTC.

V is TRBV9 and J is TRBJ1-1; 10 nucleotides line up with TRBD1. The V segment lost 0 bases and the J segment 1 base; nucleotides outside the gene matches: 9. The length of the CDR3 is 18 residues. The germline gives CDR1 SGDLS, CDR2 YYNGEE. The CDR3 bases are TGTGCCAGCAGCGTAGGGAGCTCGACAGGGGGCCCGAACACTGAAGCTTTCTTT. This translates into CASSVGSSTGGPNTEAFF.

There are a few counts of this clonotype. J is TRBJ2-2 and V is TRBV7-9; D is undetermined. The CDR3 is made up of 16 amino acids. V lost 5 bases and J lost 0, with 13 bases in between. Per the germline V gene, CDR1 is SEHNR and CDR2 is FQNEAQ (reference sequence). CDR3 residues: CASSLPGFPNTGELFF. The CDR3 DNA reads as TGTGCCAGCAGCCTTCCCGGATTTCCGAACACCGGGGAGCTGTTTTTT.

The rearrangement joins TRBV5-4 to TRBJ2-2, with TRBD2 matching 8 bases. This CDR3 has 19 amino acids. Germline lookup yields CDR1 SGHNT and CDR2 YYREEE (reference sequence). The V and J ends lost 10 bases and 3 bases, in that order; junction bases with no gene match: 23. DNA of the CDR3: TGTGCCGCCGAGGGCGGGGGGCGCATGCAGACCGGGGACACCGGGGAGCTGTTTTTT. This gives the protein CAAEGGGRMQTGDTGELFF. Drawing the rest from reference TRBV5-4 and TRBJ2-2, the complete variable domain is ETGVTQSPTHLIKTRGQQVTLRCSSQSGHNTVSWYQQALGQGPQFIFQYYREEENGRGNFPPRFSGLQFPNYSSELNVNALELDDSALYLCAAEGGGRMQTGDTGELFFGEGSRLTVL.

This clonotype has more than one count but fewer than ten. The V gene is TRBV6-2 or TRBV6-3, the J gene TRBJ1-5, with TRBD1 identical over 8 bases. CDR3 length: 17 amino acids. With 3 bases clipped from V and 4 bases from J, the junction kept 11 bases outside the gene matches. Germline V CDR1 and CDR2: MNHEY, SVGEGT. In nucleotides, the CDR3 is TGTGCCAGCAGTTATAATCCCGGACAGGGAAGGAATCAGCCCCAGCATTTT. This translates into CASSYNPGQGRNQPQHF.

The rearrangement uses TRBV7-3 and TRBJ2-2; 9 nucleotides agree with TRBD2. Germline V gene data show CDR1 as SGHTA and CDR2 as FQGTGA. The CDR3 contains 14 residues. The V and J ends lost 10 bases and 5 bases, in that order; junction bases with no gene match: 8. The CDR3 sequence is CAIAGGGATGELFF. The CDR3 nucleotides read TGTGCCATTGCTGGCGGGGGGGCGACCGGGGAGCTGTTTTTT.